This TCR beta chain was recovered during a study of blood T cell repertoires in COVID-19. The CDR3 is 15 amino acids. Germline CDR1 reads SGHTA; CDR2 reads FQGTGA. The V gene lost 8 bases and the J gene lost 6 bases, with 19 bases spanning the gap. Here immunoSEQ multiplex PCR was the method, and the copy in TCRdb shows in-frame clones only, minus some. The table has about 240,000 clones, around 83% seen once; the top ten hold roughly 2%. The chain links TRBV7-3 to TRBJ2-2; TRBD2 might be the D (7 bases). The TCR sequence derives from a man between 25 and 39 years old who had recovered from COVID-19. Specimen: peripheral blood. CDR3 coding DNA: TGTGCCAGCGGCCTGGGGCGGGGGCGTCCCGGGGAGCTGTTTTTT. This gives the protein CASGLGRGRPGELFF.